This TCR beta chain was identified in a study of T cell changes during pregnancy in multiple sclerosis. Profiling relied on immunoSEQ multiplex PCR, and the TCRdb table lists in-frame clones only, not all of them. The sample yields fewer than 60,000 clones, more than 85% seen once. The CDR3 sequence is 14 residues long. V lost 4 bases and J lost 4; bases outside the gene matches: 6. Germline-derived CDR1 and CDR2 are GTSNPN and SVGIG (reference sequence). Specimen: CD4+ T cells from peripheral blood mononuclear cells, collected after pregnancy. This chain uses TRBV30 with TRBJ1-5; 8 bases fit TRBD1. This receptor was identified in a female donor with multiple sclerosis, enrolled in a pregnancy study. The CDR3 loop reads CAWNRQGLNQPQHF. The CDR3 bases are TGTGCCTGGAATAGACAGGGGCTTAATCAGCCCCAGCATTTT.